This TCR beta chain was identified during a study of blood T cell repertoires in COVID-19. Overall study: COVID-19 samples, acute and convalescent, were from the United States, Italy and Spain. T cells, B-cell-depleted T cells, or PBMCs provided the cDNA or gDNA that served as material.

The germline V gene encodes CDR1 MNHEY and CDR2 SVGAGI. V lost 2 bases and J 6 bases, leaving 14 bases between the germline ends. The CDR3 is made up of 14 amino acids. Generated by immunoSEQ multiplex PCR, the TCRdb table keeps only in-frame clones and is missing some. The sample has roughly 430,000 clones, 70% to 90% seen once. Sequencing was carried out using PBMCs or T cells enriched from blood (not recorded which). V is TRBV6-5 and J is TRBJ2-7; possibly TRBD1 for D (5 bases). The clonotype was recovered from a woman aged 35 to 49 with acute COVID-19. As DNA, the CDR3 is TGTGCCAGCAGTTACGACCAGGGCCCGAGCGAGCAGTACTTC. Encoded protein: CASSYDQGPSEQYF.